This T cell receptor (beta chain) originates from a study of blood T cell repertoires in COVID-19. Under the authors' procedure: It was from reference gene primer amplification that nucleated cell counts were estimated. Generated by immunoSEQ multiplex PCR, the TCRdb table keeps only in-frame clones and is missing some. V, J and clone size are taken as reported in that table, and D and trimming were inferred from the DNA itself. Here the sample spans over 300,000 clones, approximately 88% being singletons. This clone turned up a few times. The CDR3 runs to 14 residues. The V end was cut by 5 bases, the J end by 5 bases, with 12 bases between. CDR1 SGHTA and CDR2 FQGNSA come from the germline V gene.

The receptor was derived from a woman in her twenties or thirties with acute COVID-19. Sample: PBMCs or T cells enriched from blood (not recorded which). The chain has TRBV7-2 and TRBJ2-2; D ambiguous. In nucleotides, the CDR3 is TGTGCCAGCAGCCTCCTCCACGGGACCGGGGAGCTGTTTTTT. Its translation: CASSLLHGTGELFF.